This entry lists 31 T cell receptor beta chains sequenced from one sample in a study of CD8+CD57+ T cells in acquired aplastic anemia. TCR beta VDJ and CDR3 profiles were obtained from a genomic DNA template. Each CDR3 protein is one row after TCRdb ran MiXCR on the reads. The table has about 110,000 distinct CDR3 sequences, 51% seen once. The specimen sequenced was sorted CD4+, CD8+, or CD8+CD57+ T cells (not recorded which) from PBMCs. The receptors derive from a human donor in good health, serving as a control.

The table lists this clonotype with many counts. V is TRBV7-2 and J is TRBJ2-7; 9 bases fit TRBD1. Germline values: CDR1 SGHTA, CDR2 FQGNSA. This CDR3 has 13 amino acids. V lost 6 bases, J lost 4 bases, and 4 bases stayed unmatched. The CDR3 spells CASRQGAGYEQYF. The CDR3, as DNA: TGTGCCAGCAGACAGGGGGCTGGGTACGAGCAGTACTTC.

The genes are TRBV20-1 and TRBJ2-3, with D tentatively TRBD1 or TRBD2 (7 bases each). Trimming removed 6 bases from V and 4 bases from J, with 20 bases in between. CDR1 DFQATT and CDR2 SNEGSKA come from the germline V gene (reference sequence). The CDR3 has 15 amino acids. Written as DNA, the CDR3 is TGCAGTGCCACCGAAGGGAGGGGGCCGTCAGATACGCAGTATTTT. Its protein is CSATEGRGPSDTQYF.

The sample holds many counts of this clonotype. This chain connects TRBV7-9 to TRBJ2-7; D ambiguous. V was shortened by 5 bases and J by 5 bases, with 13 bases between the two germline ends. This CDR3 has 13 amino acids. CDR1 and CDR2 from the germline V gene are SEHNR and FQNEAQ (reference sequence). The CDR3 bases are TGTGCCAGCAGCCCGCATGAGGCCGACGAGCAGTACTTC. Translated, it gives CASSPHEADEQYF.

On this clonotype itself: This may arise from a read error, as a much more abundant clone is one base away. The chain carries TRBV4-3 and TRBJ2-1; unclear D gene. The CDR3 is 15 amino acids. Germline V CDR1 and CDR2: LGHNA, YSLEER. The CDR3 DNA reads as TGCGTCAGCAGCCAAGATAGCTCCTCCTACAATGAGCAGTTCTTC. It codes for CVSSQDSSSYNEQFF.

A few counts support this clonotype. The V call is TRBV5-6, the J call TRBJ1-5; possibly TRBD1 for D (5 bases). Germline V lookup: CDR1 SGHDT, CDR2 YYEEEE. V was trimmed by 1 base and J by 0 bases, leaving 17 bases between them. The CDR3 covers 18 residues. CDR3 nucleotide sequence: TGTGCCAGCAGCTTGCGGGGCAGGCTTATGTATAGCAATCAGCCCCAGCATTTT. Translation: CASSLRGRLMYSNQPQHF.

This clonotype has ten or more counts. The chain recombines TRBV7-2 with TRBJ1-1, with D perhaps matching TRBD1 (5 bases). CDR3 size: 15 residues. Germline V gene lookup returns CDR1 SGHTA and CDR2 FQGNSA. Trimming removed 0 bases at V and 0 bases at J, with 8 bases between. This CDR3 is CASSLAAGLNTEAFF. The CDR3, as DNA: TGTGCCAGCAGCTTAGCGGCAGGGCTGAACACTGAAGCTTTCTTT.

In its sample, this clonotype was seen a few times. The chain couples TRBV10-3 to TRBJ2-6; no reliable D call. Trimming cost V 0 bases and J 2 bases, with 2 bases left between them. The germline V gene encodes CDR1 ENHRY and CDR2 SYGVKD. CDR3 length: 14 residues. The CDR3 DNA is TGTGCCATCAGTGAGTCAACTGGGGCCAACGTCCTGACTTTC. Its protein product is CAISESTGANVLTF.

The chain employs TRBV5-1 and TRBJ2-7; 9 nucleotides agree with TRBD1. The CDR3 contains 15 residues. V lost 0 bases to trimming and J lost 4 bases; unmatched junction nucleotides: 5. Germline V gives CDR1 SGHRS, CDR2 YFSETQ. The CDR3 DNA sequence: TGCGCCAGCAGCTTGGGGGGGACAGGGAAGTACGAGCAGTACTTC. This gives the protein CASSLGGTGKYEQYF.

This clonotype was recorded many times. The gene calls are TRBV19 and TRBJ1-4; D call uncertain. The CDR3 consists of 12 residues. The germline V and J ends were trimmed by 7 bases and 10 bases, with 13 bases remaining between them. In germline, CDR1 is LNHDA, CDR2 SQIVND (reference sequence). The CDR3 here is CASTETGGKLFF. In nucleotides, the CDR3 is TGTGCCAGTACCGAAACGGGCGGAAAACTGTTTTTT.

V usage is TRBV6-6 and J usage is TRBJ1-1; TRBD1 matches 9 bases. Germline CDR1 is MNHNY and CDR2 is SVGAGI (reference sequence). CDR3 size: 16 residues. The junction had 8 bases not matched to a gene; V was cut back by 4 bases and J by 2 bases. CDR3 coding DNA: TGTGCCAGCAGTTTAGGACAGGGGATAATAAACACTGAAGCTTTCTTT. It yields the protein CASSLGQGIINTEAFF.

Comments on this clonotype: Germline is not matched at one junction end, which may reflect a read error. The genes are TRBV6-1 and TRBJ2-1; a weak D match, TRBD1 (6 bases). The CDR3 covers 16 residues. The germline V gene encodes CDR1 MNHNS and CDR2 SASEGT. CDR3 in DNA: TGTGCCAGCAAAAGACCCGGGGACATCCTCTACAGTGAGCAGTTCTTC. This codes for CASKRPGDILYSEQFF.

In its sample, this clonotype was seen a few times. The junction does not match germline at one end; this may be a read error. The genes are TRBV25-1 and TRBJ2-7; D may be TRBD2 (5 bases). This CDR3 is built from 14 residues. Per germline, CDR1 MGHDK and CDR2 SYGVNS. The CDR3 here is CASSSGFLSYERYF. The CDR3 region has the DNA TGTGCCAGCAGTTCGGGGTTTCTATCCTACGAGCGGTACTTC.

J is TRBJ1-5 and V is TRBV19; D unresolved. The germline gives CDR1 LNHDA, CDR2 SQIVND (reference sequence). CDR3 length: 13 residues. Trimming took 3 bases from V and 11 from J, leaving 14 bases between them. Written as DNA, the CDR3 is TGTGCCAGTAGTATGGAGGCGAGTTTAACCCAGCATTTT. It encodes CASSMEASLTQHF.

The rearrangement uses TRBV20-1 and TRBJ2-7, with D unclear. This CDR3 is 15 amino acids long. Germline CDR1 reads DFQATT; CDR2 reads SNEGSKA (reference sequence). V lost 0 bases and J lost 0, with 12 bases in between. This chain's CDR3 is CSARDLEKSSYEQYF. CDR3 DNA: TGCAGTGCTAGAGATCTCGAGAAGAGCTCCTACGAGCAGTACTTC.

V and J are TRBV15 and TRBJ2-7, with D unresolved. Germline CDR1 reads LNHNV; CDR2 reads YYDKDF (reference sequence). This CDR3 is 13 amino acids long. Between the trimmed V and J ends, which lost 0 bases and 6 bases, there was a span of 9 bases. CDR3 in amino acids: CATSRDQTGEQYF. The CDR3 region has the DNA TGTGCCACCAGCAGAGATCAAACGGGCGAGCAGTACTTC.

This clonotype was detected ten times or more. The chain combines TRBV25-1 with TRBJ2-2; TRBD1 is a possible D gene (5 bases). The CDR3 covers 14 residues. CDR1 is MGHDK, CDR2 SYGVNS, per germline. V was pared by 1 base and J by 3 bases, with 6 bases between. CDR3 sequence (DNA): TGTGCCAGCAGTGAATTAGGGGACACCGGGGAGCTGTTTTTT. As protein: CASSELGDTGELFF.

As to this clonotype: A much larger clone lies one base from this, so it may be a read error. The chain is built from TRBV5-4 and TRBJ2-7; possible D gene TRBD1, 6 bases. Germline-derived CDR1 and CDR2 are SGHNT and YYREEE (reference sequence). There are 12 residues in the CDR3. In DNA form, the CDR3 reads TGTGCCGGCAGGGGTAACACCTACGAGCAGTACTTC. Translated: CAGRGNTYEQYF.

Worth noting for this clonotype: It may be a read error: a sequence one base away is much more abundant. The rearrangement links TRBV6-5 to TRBJ2-1; D might be TRBD2 (5 bases). Per germline, CDR1 MNHEY and CDR2 SVGAGI. The CDR3 covers 15 residues. The chain's CDR3 is CVSSSRRFGVNEQFF. CDR3 nucleotide sequence: TGTGTCAGCAGTTCCAGGAGGTTTGGTGTCAATGAGCAGTTCTTC.

The J gene is TRBJ1-6, the V gene TRBV2; TRBD1 matches 7 bases. Losses at the gene ends were 5 bases for V and 9 bases for J; bases not matched to a gene: 10. The CDR3 consists of 15 residues. Germline V gene lookup returns CDR1 SNHLY and CDR2 FYNNEI. In DNA form, the CDR3 reads TGTGCCAGCAGTCGTCTCGACAGGGAAGGTTCACCCCTCCACTTT. Translated: CASSRLDREGSPLHF. The entire variable domain, with the rest obtained from reference TRBV2 and TRBJ1-6, is as follows: EPEVTQTPSHQVTQMGQEVILRCVPISNHLYFYWYRQILGQKVEFLVSFYNNEISEKSEIFDDQFSVERPDGSNFTLKIRSTKLEDSAMYFCASSRLDREGSPLHFGNGTRLTVT.

The CDR3 DNA reads TGCAGTGCTAGTGTAGGGAGCTCCTACGAGCAGTACTTC. This gives the protein CSASVGSSYEQYF. This chain links TRBV20-1 with TRBJ2-7; TRBD2 is a possible D gene (5 bases). The CDR3 is made up of 13 amino acids. V lost 3 bases and J 0 bases, leaving 9 bases between the germline ends. CDR1 and CDR2 (germline): DFQATT, SNEGSKA (reference sequence).

The rearrangement links TRBV2 to TRBJ1-2; no clear D gene. This CDR3 is built from 13 residues. Germline assignment: CDR1 SNHLY and CDR2 FYNNEI. V was pared by 6 bases and J by 3 bases, with 11 bases between. The CDR3 DNA sequence: TGTGCCAGCAGCGGCGAGAGAGACTATGGCTACACCTTC. Translating it yields CASSGERDYGYTF.

This clonotype was recorded at least ten times. This chain connects TRBV27 to TRBJ1-1, with D possibly being TRBD1 (5 bases). The CDR3 is 13 residues long. Germline V gene data show CDR1 as MNHEY and CDR2 as SMNVEV (reference sequence). The germline V and J ends were trimmed by 7 bases and 1 base, with 10 bases remaining between them. The CDR3 bases are TGTGCCAGCAACTCAAGGGGGAACACTGAAGCTTTCTTT. Amino acid sequence: CASNSRGNTEAFF.

Many counts were recorded for this clonotype. This rearrangement joins TRBV28 to TRBJ1-5, with no clear D. The V end was cut by 2 bases, the J end by 0 bases, with 11 bases between. The CDR3 runs to 16 residues. CDR1 is MDHEN, CDR2 SYDVKM, per germline. The CDR3 loop reads CASSLQQLYSNQPQHF. CDR3 coding DNA: TGTGCCAGCAGTTTACAACAGCTCTATAGCAATCAGCCCCAGCATTTT.

V gene TRBV9 combines with J gene TRBJ2-7, with a weak D call TRBD2 (5 bases). Germline V CDR1 and CDR2: SGDLS, YYNGEE. V was shortened by 0 bases and J by 6 bases, with 13 bases between the two germline ends. CDR3 length equals 14 residues. The chain's CDR3 is CASSVVGNGGEQYF. The CDR3 region has the DNA TGTGCCAGCAGCGTAGTGGGGAACGGAGGCGAGCAGTACTTC.

Ten or more counts support this clonotype. The CDR3 sequence is CASSQGPNEQFF. For the CDR3, the DNA is TGCGCCAGCAGCCAAGGCCCCAATGAGCAGTTCTTC. V gene TRBV4-1 combines with J gene TRBJ2-1; D not resolved. The CDR3 contains 12 residues. Trimming took 1 base from V and 6 from J, leaving 4 bases between them. The germline gives CDR1 MGHRA, CDR2 YSYEKL.

This clonotype has at least ten counts. The chain carries TRBV2 and TRBJ2-1; 9 nucleotides agree with TRBD2. Trimming removed 1 base from V and 9 bases from J; junction bases left unmatched: 7. The germline gives CDR1 SNHLY, CDR2 FYNNEI. The CDR3 is made up of 15 amino acids. The CDR3 loop reads CASSEGAGGLGEQFF. In nucleotides, the CDR3 is TGTGCCAGCAGTGAAGGGGCGGGGGGGCTTGGTGAGCAGTTCTTC.

This clonotype was detected once. This chain connects TRBV6-5 to TRBJ2-7; 8 bases agree with TRBD1. The CDR3 covers 15 residues. CDR1 is MNHEY and CDR2 is SVGAGI in the germline V gene. The V segment lost 1 base and the J segment 6 bases; nucleotides outside the gene matches: 8. The CDR3 loop is CASSYFGQGTSEQYF. CDR3 DNA: TGTGCCAGCAGTTACTTCGGACAGGGTACTTCCGAGCAGTACTTC.

In DNA form, the CDR3 reads TGTGCCAGCAGCTTTATCGTGACAGCCTCCTATGGCTACACCTTC. Translated, it gives CASSFIVTASYGYTF. The V call is TRBV7-9, the J call TRBJ1-2, with D possibly being TRBD1 (5 bases). The CDR3 spans 15 residues. CDR1 and CDR2 from the germline V gene are SEHNR and FQNEAQ (reference sequence). V shed 3 bases and J shed 4 bases, with 15 bases lying between them.

This clonotype occurred a few times. The J gene is TRBJ1-2, the V gene TRBV20-1; TRBD1 might be the D (6 bases). The CDR3 is made up of 13 amino acids. CDR1 is DFQATT and CDR2 is SNEGSKA in the germline V gene (reference sequence). Deletions cut 6 bases from V and 0 bases from J, with 11 bases between. Here the CDR3 DNA reads TGCAGTGCCACAGGGCGAACTAACTATGGCTACACCTTC. As protein: CSATGRTNYGYTF.

Only a few counts were recorded for this clonotype. A clone one base away is much larger, so this may be a read error. Likely a read error: the CDR3 ends without its conserved phenylalanine or tryptophan. The chain is built from TRBV11-3 and TRBJ1-2; D is undetermined. Germline CDR1 is SGHNT and CDR2 is YENEEA. The CDR3 is 14 amino acids. Trimming removed 1 base at V and 4 bases at J, with 10 bases between. CDR3 loop: CASSLVGDSYGYTL. For the CDR3, the DNA is TGTGCCAGCAGCTTAGTAGGTGATTCCTATGGCTACACCCTC.

This clonotype was observed at least ten times. CDR3 protein: CASSYSGSLAQYF. CDR3 DNA sequence: TGTGCCAGCAGTTACTCAGGGTCTTTGGCCCAGTACTTC. The chain carries TRBV6-5 and TRBJ2-5; no firm D call. Germline-derived CDR1 and CDR2 are MNHEY and SVGAGI. V lost 0 bases to trimming and J lost 9 bases, with 11 bases between them. The CDR3 totals 13 residues.